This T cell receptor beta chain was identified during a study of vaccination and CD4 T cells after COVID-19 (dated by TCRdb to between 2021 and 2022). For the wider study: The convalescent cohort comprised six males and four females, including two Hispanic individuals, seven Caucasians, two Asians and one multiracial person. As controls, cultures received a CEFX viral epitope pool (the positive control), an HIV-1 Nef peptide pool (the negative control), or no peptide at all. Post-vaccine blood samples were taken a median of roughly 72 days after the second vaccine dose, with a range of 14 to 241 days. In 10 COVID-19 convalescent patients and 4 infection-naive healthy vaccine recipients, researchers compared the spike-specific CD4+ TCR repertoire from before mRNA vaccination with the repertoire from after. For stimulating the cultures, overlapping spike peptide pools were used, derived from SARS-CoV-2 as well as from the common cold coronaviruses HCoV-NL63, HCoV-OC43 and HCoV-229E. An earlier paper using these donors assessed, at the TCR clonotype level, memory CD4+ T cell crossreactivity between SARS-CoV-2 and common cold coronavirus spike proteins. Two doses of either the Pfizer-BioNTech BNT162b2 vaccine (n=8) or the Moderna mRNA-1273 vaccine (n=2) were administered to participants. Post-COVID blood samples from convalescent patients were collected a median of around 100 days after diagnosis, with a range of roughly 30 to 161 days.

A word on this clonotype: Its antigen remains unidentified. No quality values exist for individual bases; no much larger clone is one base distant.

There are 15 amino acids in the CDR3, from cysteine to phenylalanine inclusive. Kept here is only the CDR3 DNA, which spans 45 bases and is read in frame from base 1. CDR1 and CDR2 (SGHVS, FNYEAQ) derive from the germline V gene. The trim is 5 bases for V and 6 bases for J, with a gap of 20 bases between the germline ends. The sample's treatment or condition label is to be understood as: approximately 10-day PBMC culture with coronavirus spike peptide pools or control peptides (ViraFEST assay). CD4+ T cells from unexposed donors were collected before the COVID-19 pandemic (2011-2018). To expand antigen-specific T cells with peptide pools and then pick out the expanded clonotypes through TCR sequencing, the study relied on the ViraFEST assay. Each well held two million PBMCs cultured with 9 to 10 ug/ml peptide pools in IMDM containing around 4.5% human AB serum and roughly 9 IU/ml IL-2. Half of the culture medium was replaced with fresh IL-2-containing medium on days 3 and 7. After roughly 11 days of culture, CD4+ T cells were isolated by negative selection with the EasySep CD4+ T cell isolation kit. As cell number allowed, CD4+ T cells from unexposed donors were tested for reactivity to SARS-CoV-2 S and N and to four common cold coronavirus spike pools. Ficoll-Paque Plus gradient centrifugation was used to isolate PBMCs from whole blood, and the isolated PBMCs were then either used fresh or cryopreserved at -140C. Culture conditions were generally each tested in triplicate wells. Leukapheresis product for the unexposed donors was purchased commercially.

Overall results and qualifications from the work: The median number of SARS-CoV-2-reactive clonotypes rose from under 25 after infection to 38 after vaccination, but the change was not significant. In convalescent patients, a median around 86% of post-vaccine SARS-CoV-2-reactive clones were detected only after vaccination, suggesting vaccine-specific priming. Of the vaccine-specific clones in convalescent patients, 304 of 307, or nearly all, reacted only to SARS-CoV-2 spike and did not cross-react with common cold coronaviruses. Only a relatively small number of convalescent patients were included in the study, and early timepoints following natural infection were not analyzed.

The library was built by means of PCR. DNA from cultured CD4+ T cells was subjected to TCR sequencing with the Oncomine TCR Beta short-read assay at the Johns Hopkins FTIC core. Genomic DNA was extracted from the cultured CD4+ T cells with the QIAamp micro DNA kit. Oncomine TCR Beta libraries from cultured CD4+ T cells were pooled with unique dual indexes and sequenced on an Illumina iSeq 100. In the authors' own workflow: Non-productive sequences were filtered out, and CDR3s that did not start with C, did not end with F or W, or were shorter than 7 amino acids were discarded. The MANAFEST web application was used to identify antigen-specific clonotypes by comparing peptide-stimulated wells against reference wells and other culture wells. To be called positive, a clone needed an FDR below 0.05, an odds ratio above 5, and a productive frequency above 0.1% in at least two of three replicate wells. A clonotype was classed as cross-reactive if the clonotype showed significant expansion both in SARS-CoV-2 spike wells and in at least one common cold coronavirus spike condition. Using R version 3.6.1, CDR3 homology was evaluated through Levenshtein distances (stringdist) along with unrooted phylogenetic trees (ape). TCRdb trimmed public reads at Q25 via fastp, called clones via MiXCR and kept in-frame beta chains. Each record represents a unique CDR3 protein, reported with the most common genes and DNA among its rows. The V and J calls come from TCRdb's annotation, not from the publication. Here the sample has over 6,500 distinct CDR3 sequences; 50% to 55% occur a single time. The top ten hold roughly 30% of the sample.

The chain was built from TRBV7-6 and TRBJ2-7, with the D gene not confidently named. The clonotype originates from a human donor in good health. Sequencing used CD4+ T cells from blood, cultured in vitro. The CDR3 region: CASSLGRSSSVEQYF. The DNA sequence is TGTGCCAGCAGCCTAGGACGATCAAGTTCGGTCGAGCAGTACTTC.